Listed below are T cell receptor beta chains from one sample, sequenced in a study of blood T cell repertoires in COVID-19. Using immunoSEQ multiplex PCR, the repertoire was profiled, and TCRdb retains in-frame clones only, with some absent. Among more than 120,000 clones, around 82% were seen once, and the ten largest hold 3% to 4.5%. The sequenced sample was PBMCs or T cells enriched from blood (not recorded which). The receptors come from a man aged 50 or older in a cohort exposed to, infected with or recovered from COVID-19 (not recorded which). The CDR3 runs from the conserved cysteine through the conserved F or W. D genes are given only for firm matches. Size is omitted from some rows. Given values are once, few, many or a class for expanded clones.

v_call	j_call	clone_size	d_call	cdr3_nt	cdr3_aa
TRBV4-3	TRBJ2-5	NA	TRBD1	TGCGCCAGCAGCCAAGACAGGGGGCGCGGAGAGACCCAGTACTTC	CASSQDRGRGETQYF
TRBV10-2	TRBJ1-2	NA	NA	TGCGCCAGCAGTCAGACAGGCTATGGCTACACCTTC	CASSQTGYGYTF
TRBV27	TRBJ2-2	NA	TRBD1	TGTGCCAGCAGTTTAGGGACAGGCACCGGGGAGCTGTTTTTT	CASSLGTGTGELFF
TRBV27	TRBJ2-3	NA	NA	TGTGCCAGCAGTTTATTCCCGACAGCCACAGATACGCAGTATTTT	CASSLFPTATDTQYF
TRBV5-5	TRBJ1-5	NA	TRBD1	TGTGCCAGCAGCCATGGACAGGGTGGTCAGCCCCAGCATTTT	CASSHGQGGQPQHF
TRBV6-5	TRBJ2-3	NA	NA	TGTGCCAGCAGAGGGACTTATTCCGATACGCAGTATTTT	CASRGTYSDTQYF
TRBV13	TRBJ1-1	NA	TRBD1	TGTGCCAGCAGCCGGGGACAGGGTAAAATGAACACTGAAGCTTTCTTT	CASSRGQGKMNTEAFF
TRBV15	TRBJ1-2	NA	NA	TGTGCCACCAGCAGAGATCGGTCAGGGAACTATGGCTACACCTTC	CATSRDRSGNYGYTF
TRBV25-1	TRBJ1-3	NA	NA	TGTGCCAGCAGTGAATTGGCTGATTATTCTGGAAACACCATATATTTT	CASSELADYSGNTIYF
TRBV9	TRBJ2-1	many	NA	TGTGCCAGCAGCGCCCCACAGGGAGATGAGCAGTTCTTC	CASSAPQGDEQFF
TRBV29-1	TRBJ1-1	NA	NA	TGCAGCGTTGTCAAGGCAGGGGCTAACATGAACACTGAAGCTTTCTTT	CSVVKAGANMNTEAFF
TRBV29-1	TRBJ1-2	NA	NA	TGCAGCGTTGAAGACCTCCAGGTTGGGCACTCCTTC	CSVEDLQVGHSF
TRBV7-9	TRBJ2-1	NA	TRBD2	TGTGCCAGCAGCCGACCGGGACTAGGGCACAATGAGCAGTTCTTC	CASSRPGLGHNEQFF
TRBV4-3	TRBJ2-3	NA	NA	TGCGCCAGCAGCCAAGATTCATACAGTGGTACAGATACGCAGTATTTT	CASSQDSYSGTDTQYF
TRBV19	TRBJ2-5	NA	TRBD1	TGTGCCAGTAGTAAAACCAGGGGGGAGACCCAGTACTTC	CASSKTRGETQYF
TRBV3-1/TRBV3-2	TRBJ2-2	NA	NA	TGTGCCAGCAGCCAAATCTCCGGGTCCACCGGGGAGCTGTTTTTT	CASSQISGSTGELFF
TRBV12-2	TRBJ1-6	NA	NA	TGTGCAAGTCGCTTAGCCAGGATGGACGGGAGACCTAATTCACCCCTCCACTTT	CASRLARMDGRPNSPLHF